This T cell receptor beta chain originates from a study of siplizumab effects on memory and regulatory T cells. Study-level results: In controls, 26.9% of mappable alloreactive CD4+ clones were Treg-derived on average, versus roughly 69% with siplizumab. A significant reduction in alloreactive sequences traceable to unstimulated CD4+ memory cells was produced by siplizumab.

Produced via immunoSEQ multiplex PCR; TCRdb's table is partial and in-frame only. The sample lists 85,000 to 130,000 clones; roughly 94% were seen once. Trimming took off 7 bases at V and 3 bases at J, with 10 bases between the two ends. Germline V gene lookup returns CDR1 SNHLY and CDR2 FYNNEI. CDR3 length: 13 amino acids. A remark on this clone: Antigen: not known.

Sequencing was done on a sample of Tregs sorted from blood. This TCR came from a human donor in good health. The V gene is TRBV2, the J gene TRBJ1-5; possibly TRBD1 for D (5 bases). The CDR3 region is CASKGAINQPQHF. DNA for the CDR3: TGTGCCAGCAAAGGGGCCATCAATCAGCCCCAGCATTTT.